Listed below are T cell receptor beta chains from one sample, sequenced in a study of CD8+CD57+ T cells in acquired aplastic anemia. TCRdb analysed the reads with MiXCR anew, one entry per CDR3 protein. Found here are a few hundred thousand distinct CDR3 sequences, roughly 34% of them singletons; the top ten hold 0.7% to 1%. Sample: sorted CD4+, CD8+, or CD8+CD57+ T cells (not recorded which) from PBMCs. The receptor source for this set is a human donor with aplastic anemia. The CDR3 runs from the conserved cysteine through the conserved F or W. The D gene is left open where the match is weak. A row's size may be missing; if present it is once, few, many or a size class.

V,D,J,size,DNA,CDR3
TRBV7-8,-,TRBJ1-6,many,TGTGCCAGCAGCTTAGTAGTGGCAGGAGACTATAATTCACCCCTCCACTTT,CASSLVVAGDYNSPLHF
TRBV7-9,-,TRBJ1-5,-,TGTGCCAGCAGCCCCGACCCGAATCAGCCCCAGCATTTT,CASSPDPNQPQHF
TRBV7-9,-,TRBJ1-3,many,TGTGCCAGCAGCCTAGGGGCAGGGGAAGGAAACACCATATATTTT,CASSLGAGEGNTIYF
TRBV15,TRBD1,TRBJ2-1,-,TGTGCCACCAGCAGGGTAAGGGACAGGGGACCTTACAATGAGCAGTTCTTC,CATSRVRDRGPYNEQFF
TRBV29-1,TRBD2,TRBJ2-3,many,TGCAGCGTTGGAGGACTAGCGGGAGGTTTTGCGACAGATACGCAGTATTTT,CSVGGLAGGFATDTQYF
TRBV19,-,TRBJ1-2,many,TGTGCCAGTAACCTCCTCGGTGGGGCGGACTATGGCTACACCTTC,CASNLLGGADYGYTF
TRBV9,TRBD1,TRBJ2-5,few,TGTGCCAGCAGCCCCCGACAGGGCCTGGTGGCCCAGTACTTC,CASSPRQGLVAQYF
TRBV24-1,-,TRBJ1-1,few,TGTGCCACCAGTGAACCGGGACGAGGGGAAGCTTTCTTC,CATSEPGRGEAFF
TRBV2,-,TRBJ1-2,-,TGTGCCAGCAGGCGGGACCCCATGGGAGGCTACACCTTC,CASRRDPMGGYTF
TRBV6-1,TRBD1,TRBJ1-5,-,TGTGCCAGCAGGGCGACAGGGGAGAATCAGCCCCAGCATTTT,CASRATGENQPQHF
TRBV2,-,TRBJ1-1,-,TGTGCCAGCAGAATAGAGAGGGACACTGAAGCTTTCTTT,CASRIERDTEAFF
TRBV2,-,TRBJ2-3,-,TGTGCCAGCAGGGGGCGGCGGGAACTCAGAGATACGCAGTATTTT,CASRGRRELRDTQYF
TRBV6-1,-,TRBJ2-3,-,TGTGCCAGCGGTGAAGGGCGGGGCCGAAACACAGATACGCAGTATTTT,CASGEGRGRNTDTQYF
TRBV29-1,-,TRBJ1-5,many,TGCAGCGTTTCGGGACGGGGAGATCAGCCCCAGCATTTT,CSVSGRGDQPQHF
TRBV6-1,TRBD1,TRBJ1-2,few,TGTGCCAGCAGTCCCCGGGACAGGGTAATCTTTGGCTACACCTTC,CASSPRDRVIFGYTF
TRBV2,-,TRBJ1-2,many,TGTGCCAGCAGTGAAGTGCAGAGGGGTGGCTACACCTTC,CASSEVQRGGYTF
TRBV7-2,TRBD1,TRBJ2-2,many,TGTGCCAGCAGCGTGACAGGGTACGGGGAGCTGTTTTTT,CASSVTGYGELFF
TRBV20-1,TRBD1,TRBJ1-1,few,TGCAGTGCACGTATACCAGGGGGCACTGAAGCTTTCTTT,CSARIPGGTEAFF
TRBV19,-,TRBJ2-1,-,TGTGCCAGCAGCCCAGGCGGACCTACCTACAATGAGCAGTTCTTC,CASSPGGPTYNEQFF
TRBV6-1,TRBD1,TRBJ1-5,-,TGTGCCAGCAGTGGAAACCGGGACAGGGAGTATAGCAATCAGCCCCAGCATTTT,CASSGNRDREYSNQPQHF
TRBV6-1,-,TRBJ1-2,few,TGTGCCAGCAGTGAAAGCAGGATGGTGCTTGGCTACACCTTC,CASSESRMVLGYTF
TRBV5-1,TRBD1,TRBJ1-2,many,TGCGCCAGCAGTCGGGACAGTCCTAACTATGGCTACACCTTC,CASSRDSPNYGYTF
TRBV20-1,-,TRBJ2-7,-,TGCAGTGCTAGAGATGAGACGGGAGCGGGCTACGAGCAGTACTTC,CSARDETGAGYEQYF
TRBV7-6,TRBD1,TRBJ2-5,many,TGTGCCAGCACCAACAGGGGGAAAGAGACCCAGTACTTC,CASTNRGKETQYF
TRBV24-1,TRBD2,TRBJ2-5,few,TGTGCCAAACTGGGACTAGCGGGACAAGAGACCCAGTACTTC,CAKLGLAGQETQYF
TRBV12-3/TRBV12-4,TRBD1,TRBJ1-5,-,TGTGCCAGCAGTCCATGGACAGGTGCGAAGAATCAGCCCCAGCATTTT,CASSPWTGAKNQPQHF
TRBV19,-,TRBJ2-1,-,TGTGCCAGTAGTATAGATTACGGGAGAAATGAGCAGTTCTTC,CASSIDYGRNEQFF
TRBV4-3,-,TRBJ1-2,many,TGCGCCAGCAGCCAATCCCGGGACATCATTGCCTATGGCTACACCTTC,CASSQSRDIIAYGYTF
TRBV5-1,-,TRBJ2-7,-,TGCGCCAGTGCCAGGAATTCTGCCCCCGAGCAGTACTTC,CASARNSAPEQYF
TRBV4-1,-,TRBJ1-6,many,TGCGCCAGCAGCCAACCTTTGTCACCCCTCCACTTT,CASSQPLSPLHF
TRBV12-3/TRBV12-4,TRBD2,TRBJ2-3,-,TGTGCCAGCAGTTTTGGACTAGCGGGGACAGATACGCAGTATTTT,CASSFGLAGTDTQYF
TRBV6-5,TRBD1,TRBJ2-2,few,TGTGCCAGCAGTTACGCGACAGGGCAGACCGGGGAGCTGTTTTTT,CASSYATGQTGELFF
TRBV13,TRBD1,TRBJ2-3,-,TGCGCCAGCAGCTCAGGACAGGCCACAGATACGCAGTATTTT,CASSSGQATDTQYF
TRBV4-2,TRBD1,TRBJ1-2,few,TGTGCCAGCAGCCAGAGGGGAGACGACAGGGGCGATGGCTACACCTTC,CASSQRGDDRGDGYTF
TRBV9,-,TRBJ2-1,once,TGTGCCAGCAGCGTAGCTACGATGGGGGCGAATGAGCAGTTCTTC,CASSVATMGANEQFF
TRBV29-1,TRBD1,TRBJ2-5,many,TGCAGCGTTGGGACAGGGCCATTGGAGACCCAGTACTTC,CSVGTGPLETQYF
TRBV29-1,TRBD1,TRBJ1-2,-,TGCAGCGCCAGGGGGTCTGGCTACACCTTC,CSARGSGYTF
TRBV14,-,TRBJ2-7,many,TGTGCCAGCAGCCAATCCACCACCTACGAGCAGTACTTC,CASSQSTTYEQYF
TRBV29-1,-,TRBJ1-1,many,TGCAGCGTTGAACGGAAAATCATGAACACTGAAGCTTTCTTT,CSVERKIMNTEAFF
TRBV6-2/TRBV6-3,-,TRBJ1-3,-,TGTGCCAGCAGTTACGGGGGAATCTCTGGAAACACCATATATTTT,CASSYGGISGNTIYF
TRBV20-1,TRBD2,TRBJ2-7,-,TGCAGTGCTAGAGATCGGCCCTCTAGCGGGGGGGGCTACGAGCAGTACTTC,CSARDRPSSGGGYEQYF
TRBV12-3/TRBV12-4,TRBD1,TRBJ1-1,-,TGTGCCAGCAGTCCTCACCGACAGGGAGCTGAAGCTTTCTTT,CASSPHRQGAEAFF
TRBV7-2,-,TRBJ1-6,-,TGTGCCAGCAGGATTCCGGGATCTTATAATTCACCCCTCCACTTT,CASRIPGSYNSPLHF
TRBV24-1,TRBD1,TRBJ2-3,-,TGTGCCACCAGTGATTACAGGGGAGCAGATACGCAGTATTTT,CATSDYRGADTQYF
TRBV11-2,-,TRBJ2-1,once,TGTGCCAGCAGCTCCAGGGCCCGGGGAAATGAGCAGTTCTTC,CASSSRARGNEQFF
TRBV7-3,-,TRBJ1-5,few,TGTGCCAGCAGCCCCTCGTTAGAGCAGCCCCAGCATTTT,CASSPSLEQPQHF